What follows is one T cell receptor (beta chain) and its context. Trimming left V 4 bases short and J 9 bases short, with 19 bases between. This CDR3 region has 14 residues. The germline gives CDR1 DFQATT, CDR2 SNEGSKA (reference sequence). The source of the sample is a study of CD8+CD57+ T cells in acquired aplastic anemia. Study background: Each DNA sample taken from sorted CD4+ and CD8+ cells came to about 3.2 ug on average.

TCR beta VDJ and CDR3 profiles were obtained from a genomic DNA template. TCRdb used MiXCR to reprocess the reads, holding one entry per CDR3 protein. The profile shows around 190,000 distinct CDR3 sequences, about 59% of them singletons. The sample consisted of sorted CD4+, CD8+, or CD8+CD57+ T cells (not recorded which) from PBMCs. The source of this sequence is a human donor in good health. The V gene is TRBV20-1, the J gene TRBJ2-1, with D possibly being TRBD1 or TRBD2 (6 bases each). CDR3 amino acids: CSAKGIKGGTEQFF. The CDR3 nucleotides are TGCAGTGCTAAAGGCATAAAAGGGGGGACTGAGCAGTTCTTC.